A selection of T cell receptor beta chains follows, all from one sample in a study of T cells in Graves' hyperthyroidism and ophthalmopathy. TCRdb called the multiplex PCR reads again in MiXCR, with one record for every CDR3 protein. The data contain fewer than 650,000 distinct CDR3 sequences, 12% to 15% of them singletons. The sample comprised blood. The receptors come from a woman between 18 and 30 years old with Graves' ophthalmopathy. CDR3s include the opening cysteine and the closing phenylalanine or tryptophan. The order of the fields is J gene, V gene, D gene, clone size, CDR3 protein, CDR3 DNA. D genes are given only for firm matches. Expanded clones get a size class; other rows say once, few or many, or leave the size out.

J: TRBJ1-4; V: TRBV5-8; D: .; size: few; CDR3: CASSLAAQAIGKLFF; DNA: TGTGCCAGCAGCTTAGCCGCGCAGGCAATTGGAAAACTGTTTTTT
J: TRBJ2-1; V: TRBV6-2/TRBV6-3; D: TRBD2; size: .; CDR3: CASRQMTGTSGRGEQFF; DNA: TGTGCCAGCAGGCAAATGACCGGGACTAGCGGGAGGGGTGAGCAGTTCTTC
J: TRBJ1-1; V: TRBV28; D: .; size: many; CDR3: CASTPGQLLTEAFF; DNA: TGTGCCAGCACCCCAGGACAGCTCCTCACTGAAGCTTTCTTT
J: TRBJ1-6; V: TRBV9; D: .; size: many; CDR3: CASSVVPGLNSPLHF; DNA: TGTGCCAGCAGCGTAGTGCCAGGGCTAAATTCACCCCTCCACTTT
J: TRBJ1-2; V: TRBV28; D: .; size: many; CDR3: CASSSQGRHYGYTF; DNA: TGTGCCAGCAGTTCCCAGGGACGGCACTATGGCTACACCTTC
J: TRBJ1-1; V: TRBV12-3/TRBV12-4; D: .; size: many; CDR3: CASSLEGSNTEAFF; DNA: TGTGCCAGCAGTTTAGAAGGGAGCAACACTGAAGCTTTCTTT
J: TRBJ2-7; V: TRBV10-3; D: TRBD2; size: many; CDR3: CAISERGLAPSEQYF; DNA: TGTGCCATCAGTGAGAGGGGACTAGCGCCCTCCGAGCAGTACTTC
J: TRBJ2-3; V: TRBV15; D: TRBD2; size: many; CDR3: CATSSIGGGPGTQYF; DNA: TGTGCCACCAGCAGTATCGGGGGAGGGCCTGGAACGCAGTATTTT
J: TRBJ2-1; V: TRBV11-3; D: TRBD1; size: many; CDR3: CASSIRQGGFNEQFF; DNA: TGTGCCAGCAGCATACGACAGGGGGGTTTCAATGAGCAGTTCTTC
J: TRBJ2-7; V: TRBV27; D: TRBD2; size: many; CDR3: CASREIAGDSYEQYF; DNA: TGTGCCAGCAGAGAGATAGCGGGAGATTCCTACGAGCAGTACTTC
J: TRBJ2-1; V: TRBV28; D: .; size: .; CDR3: CASTYLSEGHNEQFF; DNA: TGTGCCAGCACTTATCTGTCGGAGGGACACAATGAGCAGTTCTTC
J: TRBJ2-1; V: TRBV7-6; D: TRBD2; size: .; CDR3: CASSFSAGELINEQFF; DNA: TGTGCTAGCAGCTTCTCAGCGGGAGAACTCATCAATGAGCAGTTCTTC
J: TRBJ2-1; V: TRBV3-1; D: .; size: many; CDR3: CASSQGYGGLGAGQFF; DNA: TGTGCCAGCAGCCAAGGGTACGGAGGGCTCGGGGCTGGGCAGTTCTTC
J: TRBJ1-3; V: TRBV18; D: .; size: .; CDR3: CASSPVSGNTIYF; DNA: TGTGCCAGCTCACCGGTCTCTGGAAACACCATATATTTT
J: TRBJ1-2; V: TRBV7-8; D: .; size: many; CDR3: CASSLDSPPSGYTF; DNA: TGTGCCAGCAGCCTTGACTCTCCGCCCTCTGGCTACACCTTC
J: TRBJ2-7; V: TRBV2; D: TRBD1; size: many; CDR3: CASTGVHSYEQYF; DNA: TGTGCCAGTACAGGGGTACACTCCTACGAGCAGTACTTC
J: TRBJ2-7; V: TRBV3-1; D: .; size: many; CDR3: CASSQDADYEQYF; DNA: TGTGCCAGCAGCCAAGATGCGGACTACGAGCAGTACTTC
J: TRBJ2-7; V: TRBV27; D: TRBD1; size: many; CDR3: CASSLRQDRSYEQYF; DNA: TGTGCCAGCAGTTTACGGCAGGACAGGTCCTACGAGCAGTACTTC
J: TRBJ1-1; V: TRBV27; D: .; size: many; CDR3: CASSWDMNTEAFF; DNA: TGTGCCAGCAGTTGGGACATGAACACTGAAGCTTTCTTT
J: TRBJ1-4; V: TRBV7-6; D: .; size: few; CDR3: CASSRDLRQSNEKLFF; DNA: TGTGCCAGCAGCCGGGATCTAAGGCAGAGTAATGAAAAACTGTTTTTT
J: TRBJ1-2; V: TRBV7-2; D: .; size: many; CDR3: CASSLLQIYGYTF; DNA: TGTGCCAGCAGCTTATTACAGATCTATGGCTACACCTTC
J: TRBJ1-5; V: TRBV12-3/TRBV12-4; D: .; size: many; CDR3: CASSFTYASNQPQHF; DNA: TGTGCCAGCAGTTTCACATACGCTAGCAATCAGCCCCAGCATTTT
J: TRBJ2-2; V: TRBV15; D: TRBD1; size: few; CDR3: CATSRGIGQGSTGELFF; DNA: TGTGCCACCAGCAGAGGTATAGGACAGGGATCCACCGGGGAGCTGTTTTTT
J: TRBJ1-3; V: TRBV12-3/TRBV12-4; D: .; size: few; CDR3: CASSPLGSGNTIYF; DNA: TGTGCCAGCAGTCCCCTTGGTTCTGGAAACACCATATATTTT
J: TRBJ1-1; V: TRBV18; D: .; size: many; CDR3: CASSPNTGSEAFF; DNA: TGTGCCAGCTCACCAAATACAGGGTCTGAAGCTTTCTTT
J: TRBJ1-3; V: TRBV12-5; D: .; size: many; CDR3: CASGLSLPGAPGNTIYF; DNA: TGTGCTAGTGGTTTGTCCTTGCCAGGGGCACCTGGAAACACCATATATTTT
J: TRBJ2-7; V: TRBV7-6; D: .; size: many; CDR3: CASSPRERGDEQYF; DNA: TGTGCCAGCAGCCCCCGGGAAAGGGGCGACGAGCAGTACTTC
J: TRBJ2-3; V: TRBV20-1; D: TRBD2; size: many; CDR3: CSASTSGNTDTQYF; DNA: TGCAGTGCTAGCACTAGCGGGAACACAGATACGCAGTATTTT
J: TRBJ1-1; V: TRBV6-2/TRBV6-3; D: TRBD1; size: many; CDR3: CASSRYQGGTEAFF; DNA: TGTGCCAGCAGTCGCTATCAGGGGGGCACTGAAGCTTTCTTT
J: TRBJ1-2; V: TRBV30; D: .; size: many; CDR3: CAWDRVYGYTF; DNA: TGTGCCTGGGACCGCGTCTATGGCTACACCTTC
J: TRBJ1-2; V: TRBV28; D: .; size: many; CDR3: CASSLPRGLYGYTF; DNA: TGTGCCAGCAGTTTACCCAGGGGCCTCTATGGCTACACCTTC
J: TRBJ2-7; V: TRBV28; D: TRBD1; size: many; CDR3: CASTMYTGTDSYEQYF; DNA: TGTGCCAGCACCATGTATACCGGGACAGACTCCTACGAGCAGTACTTC
J: TRBJ1-5; V: TRBV9; D: .; size: .; CDR3: CASSGDGEVQPQHF; DNA: TGTGCCAGCAGCGGGGATGGGGAGGTTCAGCCCCAGCATTTT
J: TRBJ1-1; V: TRBV27; D: TRBD1; size: few; CDR3: CASSLYGTENTEALF; DNA: TGTGCCAGCAGTTTATACGGGACAGAAAACACTGAAGCTCTCTTT
J: TRBJ2-1; V: TRBV7-2; D: .; size: many; CDR3: CASRIRGLRYNEQFF; DNA: TGTGCCAGCAGAATTAGAGGACTACGCTACAATGAGCAGTTCTTC
J: TRBJ1-5; V: TRBV10-3; D: .; size: many; CDR3: CAISESGHRGNQPQHF; DNA: TGTGCCATCAGTGAGTCAGGGCACAGGGGCAATCAGCCCCAGCATTTT
J: TRBJ2-6; V: TRBV7-6; D: .; size: .; CDR3: CASSLGQAANVLTF; DNA: TGTGCCAGCAGCTTAGGGCAGGCGGCCAACGTCCTGACTTTC
J: TRBJ2-3; V: TRBV27; D: .; size: many; CDR3: CASSLFPDGNTDTQYF; DNA: TGTGCCAGCAGTTTGTTCCCGGACGGAAACACAGATACGCAGTATTTT
J: TRBJ2-3; V: TRBV5-6; D: TRBD2; size: many; CDR3: CASSQLADVTDTQYF; DNA: TGTGCCAGCAGCCAACTAGCGGATGTCACGGATACGCAGTATTTT
J: TRBJ2-7; V: TRBV7-9; D: .; size: many; CDR3: CASSHTGYEQYF; DNA: TGTGCCAGCAGCCACACGGGATACGAGCAGTACTTC
J: TRBJ1-4; V: TRBV4-3; D: TRBD1; size: .; CDR3: CASSQDLPGQGAREKLFF; DNA: TGCGCCAGCAGCCAAGATCTTCCCGGACAGGGGGCTCGGGAAAAACTGTTTTTT
J: TRBJ1-3; V: TRBV2; D: .; size: many; CDR3: CASSGARYGNTIYF; DNA: TGTGCCAGCAGTGGAGCCAGATATGGAAACACCATATATTTT
J: TRBJ2-7; V: TRBV3-1; D: TRBD1; size: many; CDR3: CASSPARTGFYAEQYF; DNA: TGTGCCAGCAGCCCCGCCCGGACAGGCTTCTACGCCGAGCAGTACTTC
J: TRBJ2-5; V: TRBV5-1; D: TRBD2; size: .; CDR3: CASSLGASGTRQETQYF; DNA: TGCGCCAGCAGCTTGGGGGCTAGCGGGACGAGACAAGAGACCCAGTACTTC
J: TRBJ2-7; V: TRBV30; D: TRBD1; size: many; CDR3: CALGQELYEQYF; DNA: TGTGCGTTGGGACAGGAACTCTACGAGCAGTACTTC
J: TRBJ1-2; V: TRBV6-4; D: .; size: .; CDR3: CASSDSEEGYTF; DNA: TGTGCCAGCAGTGACTCAGAGGAAGGCTACACCTTC
J: TRBJ2-5; V: TRBV20-1; D: .; size: many; CDR3: CSARGTGQETQYF; DNA: TGCAGTGCTAGGGGGACGGGACAAGAGACCCAGTACTTC
J: TRBJ2-7; V: TRBV30; D: .; size: .; CDR3: CAWARTTGGIFGQYF; DNA: TGTGCCTGGGCCCGGACTACCGGAGGAATTTTCGGGCAGTACTTC
J: TRBJ1-1; V: TRBV27; D: .; size: few; CDR3: CASSLSSPGALGSAFF; DNA: TGTGCCAGCAGTTTATCCTCCCCAGGGGCCCTCGGGTCGGCTTTCTTT
J: TRBJ2-5; V: TRBV7-8; D: .; size: many; CDR3: CASSLGGRRGQETQYF; DNA: TGTGCCAGCAGCTTAGGGGGGCGTCGGGGGCAGGAGACCCAGTACTTC
J: TRBJ2-6; V: TRBV7-8; D: .; size: .; CDR3: CASSLGTSSSGANVLTF; DNA: TGTGCCAGCAGCTTAGGGACGTCAAGCTCTGGGGCCAACGTCCTGACTTTC
J: TRBJ2-7; V: TRBV7-2; D: .; size: .; CDR3: CASSSPGAYGQYF; DNA: TGTGCCAGCAGCTCCCCCGGGGCCTACGGGCAGTACTTC